The 17 T cell receptor beta chains listed next were all sequenced from one sample in a study of T cells after yellow fever vaccination. A single record per CDR3 protein comes from TCRdb applying MiXCR to the 5' RACE reads. Of more than 95,000 distinct CDR3 sequences in the sample, approximately 7% were seen once. The sample here was CD4+ T cells sorted from PBMCs, taken 9 to 11 days after the first yellow fever vaccination. The receptors were gathered from a man aged 18 to 29 who received the YFV17D yellow fever vaccine.

This clonotype was counted ten times or more. The gene calls are TRBV7-3 and TRBJ2-5; 13 positions match TRBD2. The CDR3 loop spans 16 amino acids. With V trimmed by 5 bases and J by 2 bases, 5 bases remained unmatched. CDR1 SGHTA and CDR2 FQGTGA come from the germline V gene. The CDR3 loop is CASSLGLAGVQETQYF. In nucleotides, the CDR3 is TGTGCCAGCAGCCTCGGACTAGCGGGGGTGCAAGAGACCCAGTACTTC.

In its sample, this clonotype was seen many times. The J gene is TRBJ1-5, the V gene TRBV7-2, with 7 bases lining up with TRBD1. The V gene end was trimmed by 4 bases and the J gene end by 5 bases; junction bases not matched to a gene: 8. Germline CDR1 and CDR2: SGHTA and FQGNSA. CDR3 size: 15 residues. The CDR3 coding sequence is TGTGCCAGCAGCTCGGCGGGACAGACGTATCAGCCCCAGCATTTT. Protein sequence: CASSSAGQTYQPQHF.

At least ten counts were recorded for this clonotype. The chain is built from TRBV6-2 or TRBV6-3 and TRBJ2-6; D is undetermined. V was shortened by 3 bases and J by 11 bases, with 5 bases between the two germline ends. This CDR3 is 11 amino acids long. Germline V CDR1 and CDR2: MNHEY, SVGEGT. The CDR3 protein is CASSYNDVLTF. The CDR3 region has the DNA TGTGCCAGCAGTTATAACGACGTCCTGACTTTC.

About this clonotype: One base away lies a much larger clone, so this may be a sequencing read error. The gene calls are TRBV9 and TRBJ2-1; possibly TRBD1 for D (6 bases). The germline V gene has CDR1 SGDLS and CDR2 YYNGEE. The CDR3 is 14 amino acids. The V end lost 4 bases, the J end lost 6 bases, and 14 bases lay between the germline ends. In DNA, the CDR3 is TGTGCCAGCAGCACTTTGGGGGCCTTCAATGAGCAGTTCTTC. Protein sequence: CASSTLGAFNEQFF.

This clonotype was recorded at least ten times. This chain connects TRBV2 to TRBJ2-5; D may match TRBD1 or TRBD2 (6 bases each). The length of the CDR3 is 14 residues. Trimming stripped 6 bases from V and 5 bases from J, with 16 bases between. Germline CDR1 reads SNHLY; CDR2 reads FYNNEI. The DNA for the CDR3 is TGTGCCAGCAGCGGGGGACACCCAGGGGAGACCCAGTACTTC. As protein: CASSGGHPGETQYF.

The chain links TRBV5-1 to TRBJ1-2; D uncertain. CDR1 and CDR2 from the germline V gene are SGHRS and YFSETQ. The CDR3 is 11 amino acids. Trimming pared 0 bases from V and 7 bases from J, leaving 4 bases between. CDR3 bases: TGCGCCAGCAGCTTGGACGGTGGCTACACCTTC. Residues: CASSLDGGYTF.

This clonotype was recorded a few times. The V and J genes are TRBV20-1 and TRBJ1-2, with D hard to call. The CDR3 loop spans 11 amino acids. Germline values: CDR1 DFQATT, CDR2 SNEGSKA (reference sequence). Trimming took 7 bases from V and 0 from J, leaving 6 bases between them. CDR3 sequence (DNA): TGCAGTGAACGGACTAACTATGGCTACACCTTC. It specifies CSERTNYGYTF.

This clonotype was seen ten or more times. This chain uses TRBV7-2 with TRBJ2-5; 7 nucleotides match TRBD2. Germline loops: CDR1 SGHTA, CDR2 FQGNSA. The ends lost 3 bases at V and 1 base at J; junction bases unmatched: 5. This CDR3 is built from 15 residues. The CDR3 loop is CASSLAGLSQETQYF. The DNA for the CDR3 is TGTGCCAGCAGCTTGGCGGGACTAAGCCAAGAGACCCAGTACTTC. The full variable domain, with the rest looked up from reference TRBV7-2 and TRBJ2-5, is GAGVSQSPSNKVTEKGKDVELRCDPISGHTALYWYRQSLGQGLEFLIYFQGNSAPDKSGLPSDRFSAERTGGSVSTLTIQRTQQEDSAVYLCASSLAGLSQETQYFGPGTRLLVL.

This clonotype was seen repeatedly, ten times or more. The chain has TRBV12-3 or TRBV12-4 and TRBJ2-2; D might be TRBD1 (5 bases). The CDR3 has 14 residues. V was pared by 3 bases and J by 6 bases, with 11 bases between. The DNA for the CDR3 is TGTGCCAGCAGTTTTCAGGGTTTGGCCGGGGAGCTGTTTTTT. Protein product: CASSFQGLAGELFF.

The chain uses TRBV3-1 and TRBJ2-3; the D is unclear. CDR3 length: 14 residues. From germline, CDR1 is LGHDT and CDR2 YNNKEL (reference sequence). Trimming pared 1 base from V and 3 bases from J, leaving 8 bases between. The CDR3: CASSQGVETDTQYF. CDR3 nucleotides: TGTGCCAGCAGCCAAGGAGTGGAGACAGATACGCAGTATTTT.

The V gene is TRBV7-2, the J gene TRBJ2-7; D perhaps matches TRBD2 (6 bases). The germline CDR1 and CDR2 sequences are SGHTA and FQGNSA. The germline V and J ends were trimmed by 5 bases and 6 bases, with 14 bases remaining between them. This CDR3 contains 13 residues. The CDR3 sequence is CASSPGTQPEQYF. In nucleotides, the CDR3 is TGTGCCAGCAGCCCCGGGACTCAACCCGAGCAGTACTTC.

Ten or more counts support this clonotype. The chain combines TRBV18 with TRBJ2-7; 12 bases are a match to TRBD1. The CDR3 loop spans 15 amino acids. The V gene's germline CDR1 is KGHSH and CDR2 LQKENI. Trimming at V came to 3 bases and at J to 3 bases, leaving 3 bases not matched to a gene. As DNA, the CDR3 is TGTGCCAGCTCACCGGGACAGGGGGCTTTCTACGAGCAGTACGTC. Protein product: CASSPGQGAFYEQYV.

J is TRBJ1-3 and V is TRBV18, with D perhaps matching TRBD1 (5 bases). Germline CDR1 and CDR2: KGHSH and LQKENI. The length of the CDR3 is 15 residues. Trimming removed 5 bases at V and 4 bases at J, with 15 bases between. This CDR3 reads CASSSRGNLGNTIYF. The CDR3 DNA follows: TGTGCCAGCTCATCGAGGGGTAACTTAGGAAACACCATATATTTT.

Ten or more counts support this clonotype. The rearrangement joins TRBV7-8 to TRBJ2-7; possibly TRBD2 for D (5 bases). CDR1 is SGHVS and CDR2 is FQNEAQ in the germline V gene. CDR3 length equals 13 residues. V was trimmed by 4 bases and J by 3 bases, leaving 10 bases between them. The CDR3 region has the DNA TGTGCCAGCAGCTCAAATGACTACTACGAGCAGTACTTC. Amino acid sequence: CASSSNDYYEQYF.

Ten or more counts support this clonotype. The chain carries TRBV6-5 and TRBJ2-7; a weak D match, TRBD1 (6 bases). CDR3 length: 15 residues. CDR1 is MNHEY and CDR2 is SVGAGI in the germline V gene. With 7 bases removed from V and 0 bases from J, the gap between germline ends came to 16 bases. The CDR3 spells CASTGLTGGSYEQYF. The CDR3 DNA follows: TGTGCCAGCACCGGATTGACAGGCGGCTCCTACGAGCAGTACTTC.

The sample holds many counts of this clonotype. The V call is TRBV5-1, the J call TRBJ1-1, with D perhaps matching TRBD1 (6 bases). This CDR3 is 15 amino acids long. CDR1 is SGHRS and CDR2 is YFSETQ in the germline V gene. V was pared by 5 bases and J by 0 bases, with 14 bases between. As DNA, the CDR3 is TGCGCCAGCAGGGCTGGACAGAACATGAACACTGAAGCTTTCTTT. Amino acid sequence: CASRAGQNMNTEAFF.

This clonotype was found many times. This rearrangement joins TRBV4-3 to TRBJ2-3; either TRBD1 or TRBD2 may fit D (5 bases each). This CDR3 spans 18 amino acids. V lost 1 base to trimming and J lost 1 base, with 18 bases between them. CDR1 is LGHNA, CDR2 YSLEER, per germline. CDR3 amino acids: CASSQGYGTRDGTDTQYF. In nucleotides, the CDR3 is TGCGCCAGCAGCCAAGGGTACGGGACCCGTGACGGCACAGATACGCAGTATTTT.